A selection of T cell receptor beta chains follows, all from one sample in a study of cytomegalovirus exposure and HLA in healthy donors. Only in-frame clones appear in the TCRdb table, and some are missing; sequencing was by immunoSEQ multiplex PCR. The table shows approximately 120,000 clones, with roughly 80% occurring only once. What was sequenced was PBMCs. These receptor sequences come from a man aged 25-45 years in good health and CMV-seropositive. Both conserved end residues are part of each CDR3. Fields, in order: clone size, J gene, D gene, V gene, CDR3 protein, CDR3 DNA. D genes are given only for firm matches. Clone sizes are given selectively: once, few, many, or a class where the clone is expanded.

clone size: -
J gene: TRBJ2-5
D gene: TRBD1
V gene: TRBV10-1
CDR3 protein: CAGRPYRGETQYF
CDR3 DNA: TGCGCCGGTAGACCCTACAGGGGGGAGACCCAGTACTTC

clone size: -
J gene: TRBJ1-5
D gene: TRBD1
V gene: TRBV9
CDR3 protein: CASSVGQGIQPQHF
CDR3 DNA: TGTGCCAGCAGCGTAGGACAGGGGATTCAGCCCCAGCATTTT

clone size: -
J gene: TRBJ1-5
D gene: TRBD1
V gene: TRBV10-3
CDR3 protein: CAIRSGTGPNQPQHF
CDR3 DNA: TGTGCCATCAGGTCCGGGACAGGGCCAAATCAGCCCCAGCATTTT

clone size: -
J gene: TRBJ1-2
D gene: -
V gene: TRBV10-3
CDR3 protein: CAISEDRNSGYTF
CDR3 DNA: TGTGCCATCAGTGAGGACAGAAACTCTGGCTACACCTTC

clone size: few
J gene: TRBJ1-2
D gene: -
V gene: TRBV6-1
CDR3 protein: CASSESPDRTYGYTF
CDR3 DNA: TGTGCCAGCAGTGAATCACCCGACAGAACCTATGGCTACACCTTC

clone size: -
J gene: TRBJ1-2
D gene: TRBD1
V gene: TRBV5-4
CDR3 protein: CASSTGTGGPFYTF
CDR3 DNA: TGTGCCAGCAGCACAGGGACAGGGGGGCCTTTCTACACCTTC

clone size: -
J gene: TRBJ1-2
D gene: -
V gene: TRBV7-3
CDR3 protein: CASSEAGGGRVAYGYTF
CDR3 DNA: TGTGCCAGCAGCGAAGCGGGAGGGGGGCGCGTGGCCTATGGCTACACCTTC

clone size: -
J gene: TRBJ1-1
D gene: -
V gene: TRBV30
CDR3 protein: CAWSVGLEAFF
CDR3 DNA: TGTGCCTGGAGTGTGGGACTCGAAGCTTTCTTT

clone size: -
J gene: TRBJ1-2
D gene: -
V gene: TRBV7-9
CDR3 protein: CASSLVRGDGYTF
CDR3 DNA: TGTGCCAGCAGCTTAGTTCGGGGGGACGGCTACACCTTC

clone size: -
J gene: TRBJ2-2
D gene: TRBD1
V gene: TRBV9
CDR3 protein: CASSWSGQGANTGELFF
CDR3 DNA: TGTGCCAGCAGCTGGTCGGGACAGGGGGCGAACACCGGGGAGCTGTTTTTT

clone size: few
J gene: TRBJ2-1
D gene: -
V gene: TRBV2
CDR3 protein: CASSLGGNEQFF
CDR3 DNA: TGTGCCAGCAGCCTCGGGGGTAATGAGCAGTTCTTC

clone size: -
J gene: TRBJ2-7
D gene: -
V gene: TRBV10-1
CDR3 protein: CASSEQKQGDEQYF
CDR3 DNA: TGCGCCAGCAGTGAGCAGAAACAGGGCGACGAGCAGTACTTC

clone size: -
J gene: TRBJ1-2
D gene: TRBD1
V gene: TRBV29-1
CDR3 protein: CSVEDQGARDHTF
CDR3 DNA: TGCAGCGTTGAAGATCAGGGGGCGCGCGACCACACCTTC

clone size: -
J gene: TRBJ2-5
D gene: -
V gene: TRBV10-1
CDR3 protein: CASSEPENQETQYF
CDR3 DNA: TGCGCCAGCAGTGAGCCCGAGAACCAAGAGACCCAGTACTTC

clone size: few
J gene: TRBJ1-5
D gene: -
V gene: TRBV6-5
CDR3 protein: CASRPTGRRNQPQHF
CDR3 DNA: TGTGCCAGCAGGCCTACAGGGAGACGCAATCAGCCCCAGCATTTT

clone size: -
J gene: TRBJ2-3
D gene: TRBD1
V gene: TRBV19
CDR3 protein: CASSDTGGAGSTDTQYF
CDR3 DNA: TGTGCCAGTAGCGACACAGGGGGCGCAGGTAGCACAGATACGCAGTATTTT

clone size: -
J gene: TRBJ1-2
D gene: -
V gene: TRBV5-5
CDR3 protein: CASSFRGHVNYGYTF
CDR3 DNA: TGTGCCAGCAGCTTTCGAGGGCACGTTAACTATGGCTACACCTTC

clone size: -
J gene: TRBJ2-3
D gene: -
V gene: TRBV27
CDR3 protein: CASSPPSSTDTQYF
CDR3 DNA: TGTGCCAGCAGTCCCCCCTCTAGCACAGATACGCAGTATTTT

clone size: -
J gene: TRBJ2-7
D gene: TRBD1
V gene: TRBV5-1
CDR3 protein: CASSLEVGRGPYEQYF
CDR3 DNA: TGCGCCAGCAGCTTGGAAGTGGGCAGGGGGCCCTACGAGCAGTACTTC

clone size: -
J gene: TRBJ1-3
D gene: -
V gene: TRBV10-2
CDR3 protein: CASSVLTASVSGNTIYF
CDR3 DNA: TGCGCCAGCAGTGTACTTACAGCCTCAGTCTCTGGAAACACCATATATTTT

clone size: -
J gene: TRBJ1-3
D gene: TRBD1
V gene: TRBV28
CDR3 protein: CASSTPTGFGNTIYF
CDR3 DNA: TGTGCCAGCAGTACCCCGACAGGGTTCGGAAACACCATATATTTT

clone size: few
J gene: TRBJ1-3
D gene: -
V gene: TRBV30
CDR3 protein: CATVQGSGNTIYF
CDR3 DNA: TGTGCCACCGTGCAGGGGTCTGGAAACACCATATATTTT

clone size: few
J gene: TRBJ1-3
D gene: -
V gene: TRBV4-1
CDR3 protein: CASSQAEVGGNTIYF
CDR3 DNA: TGCGCCAGCAGCCAGGCGGAGGTGGGTGGAAACACCATATATTTT

clone size: -
J gene: TRBJ1-5
D gene: -
V gene: TRBV7-8
CDR3 protein: CASSATAGSNQPQHF
CDR3 DNA: TGTGCCAGCAGCGCGACCGCAGGGAGCAATCAGCCCCAGCATTTT

clone size: -
J gene: TRBJ2-7
D gene: -
V gene: TRBV4-1
CDR3 protein: CASSQGIRETPYEQYF
CDR3 DNA: TGCGCCAGCAGCCAAGGAATCAGGGAAACCCCCTACGAGCAGTACTTC

clone size: -
J gene: TRBJ2-3
D gene: -
V gene: TRBV5-8
CDR3 protein: CASSPYQQGSVADTQYF
CDR3 DNA: TGTGCCAGCAGCCCCTACCAACAGGGATCTGTCGCAGATACGCAGTATTTT

clone size: -
J gene: TRBJ1-5
D gene: -
V gene: TRBV4-1
CDR3 protein: CASSLDKHAQPQHF
CDR3 DNA: TGCGCCAGCAGCCTCGACAAGCACGCCCAGCCCCAGCATTTT

clone size: -
J gene: TRBJ1-1
D gene: -
V gene: TRBV5-4
CDR3 protein: CASSLEPRNTEAFF
CDR3 DNA: TGTGCCAGCAGCTTGGAACCCAGGAACACTGAAGCTTTCTTT

clone size: -
J gene: TRBJ2-5
D gene: -
V gene: TRBV5-6
CDR3 protein: CASSLAGQGPIGTQYF
CDR3 DNA: TGTGCCAGCAGCTTGGCCGGGCAGGGGCCCATCGGGACCCAGTACTTC

clone size: -
J gene: TRBJ2-4
D gene: -
V gene: TRBV4-2
CDR3 protein: CASSPRGAAQIAKNIQYF
CDR3 DNA: TGTGCCAGCAGCCCCCGTGGAGCAGCCCAGATAGCCAAAAACATTCAGTACTTC

clone size: -
J gene: TRBJ2-5
D gene: TRBD2
V gene: TRBV7-2
CDR3 protein: CASSRLAGVPETQYF
CDR3 DNA: TGTGCCAGCAGCAGACTAGCGGGGGTTCCAGAGACCCAGTACTTC

clone size: once
J gene: TRBJ2-7
D gene: -
V gene: TRBV5-1
CDR3 protein: CASSWAQTEQYF
CDR3 DNA: TGCGCCAGCAGCTGGGCCCAGACCGAGCAGTACTTC